Sequencing of this T cell receptor beta chain was carried out in a study of blood T cells in healthy people across ages. Broader study findings: Comparison with aged donors showed that long-lived donors had more naive CD4+ cells and higher diversity. With age, beta diversity per million T cells declined roughly linearly, significantly by 30 to 40. Unsorted PBMCs prevented conclusive naive versus antigen-experienced comparison.

A second PCR, run for about 7 to 11 cycles, used a sample-barcoded 5' primer plus a J-beta primer mix. MiXCR was run by TCRdb on the 5' RACE reads, yielding one entry per CDR3 protein. The top ten clones hold 15% to 20% of a sample with some 710,000 distinct CDR3 sequences, 46% of them seen once. This clonotype appeared a few times. The antigen is undetermined. RNA extraction gave at least 5.5 micrograms of total RNA per sample. Sequenced: blood. The sequence was obtained from a man older than 75 in good health.

CDR3 sequence: CSARGWENIAKNIQYF. CDR3 coding DNA: TGCAGTGCTAGAGGGTGGGAAAACATAGCCAAAAACATTCAGTACTTC. The J gene is TRBJ2-4, the V gene TRBV20-1; D gene unclear. The CDR3 has 16 amino acids. V was trimmed by 1 base and J by 0 bases, leaving 13 bases between them. Per germline, CDR1 DFQATT and CDR2 SNEGSKA (reference sequence).